This entry lists 15 T cell receptor beta chains sequenced from one sample in a study of shared clonotypes between healthy human individuals. The table came from immunoSEQ multiplex PCR; TCRdb's copy has only in-frame clones and leaves some out. The sample comprises approximately 740,000 clones, 74% of which are singletons, and over 1.5% rests with the top ten. The material sequenced was memory CD4+ T cells sorted from blood. This sample's subset: CD45RA-negative fraction. The receptor set was obtained from a woman aged 25 to 39 in good health.

The chain recombines TRBV28 with TRBJ1-1; 7 bases align to TRBD1. CDR1 is MDHEN, CDR2 SYDVKM, per germline. V lost 6 bases to trimming and J lost 5 bases; unmatched junction nucleotides: 9. The CDR3 is 14 residues long. The CDR3 spells CASSRGGGATEAFF. The DNA for the CDR3 is TGTGCCAGCAGCCGAGGGGGCGGAGCAACTGAAGCTTTCTTT.

V gene TRBV11-3 combines with J gene TRBJ2-2; D gene ambiguous. Germline CDR1 and CDR2: SGHNT and YENEEA. The CDR3 is 14 amino acids. Trimming pared 0 bases from V and 4 bases from J, leaving 6 bases between. CDR3 loop: CASSLESATGELFF. CDR3 DNA sequence: TGTGCCAGCAGCTTAGAATCGGCCACCGGGGAGCTGTTTTTT. Filled out from reference TRBV11-3 and TRBJ2-2, the complete variable domain reads EAGVVQSPRYKIIEKKQPVAFWCNPISGHNTLYWYLQNLGQGPELLIRYENEEAVDDSQLPKDRFSAERLKGVDSTLKIQPAELGDSAVYLCASSLESATGELFFGEGSRLTVL.

Concerning this clone: An end of the junction differs from the germline gene, which may be a read error. The chain uses TRBV6-1 and TRBJ1-5; 7 nucleotides align to TRBD1. CDR3 length: 16 residues. From germline, CDR1 is MNHNS and CDR2 SASEGT. CDR3 protein: CASREGQALWRQPQHF. Here the CDR3 DNA reads TGTGCCAGCAGGGAAGGACAGGCCCTATGGCGTCAGCCCCAGCATTTT.

The J gene is TRBJ2-1, the V gene TRBV4-1; D call uncertain. Germline CDR1 and CDR2: MGHRA and YSYEKL. Trimming stripped 6 bases from V and 0 bases from J, with 12 bases between. The CDR3 has 15 residues. The CDR3 region has the DNA TGCGCCAGCAGACGGACCTGGAGCTCCTACAATGAGCAGTTCTTC. Encoded protein: CASRRTWSSYNEQFF.

This clone came up many times. V usage is TRBV25-1 and J usage is TRBJ2-1; 10 nucleotides align to TRBD1. Trimming took 3 bases from V and 5 from J; bases not matched to a gene: 10. Germline CDR1 is MGHDK and CDR2 is SYGVNS. This CDR3 is 17 amino acids long. For the CDR3, the DNA is TGTGCCAGCAGTGACCCAGGGACAGGGGTCATCCACAATGAGCAGTTCTTC. It is translated as CASSDPGTGVIHNEQFF.

The gene calls are TRBV6-5 and TRBJ1-3, with unresolved D. Germline V gene data show CDR1 as MNHEY and CDR2 as SVGAGI. V dropped 6 bases and J dropped 3 bases, with 15 bases sitting between them. The CDR3 runs to 15 residues. CDR3 coding DNA: TGTGCCAGCAGACGGGAGGGAAACTATGGAAACACCATATATTTT. It yields the protein CASRREGNYGNTIYF.

V and J are TRBV18 and TRBJ2-1; 8 nucleotides line up with TRBD2. The CDR3 contains 16 residues. V dropped 1 base and J dropped 0; count of bases not matched to a gene: 2. Germline V gene data show CDR1 as KGHSH and CDR2 as LQKENI. Here the CDR3 DNA reads TGTGCCAGCTCACCACTAGCGGGAACCTCCTACAATGAGCAGTTCTTC. It encodes CASSPLAGTSYNEQFF.

There are a few counts of this clone. The chain recombines TRBV7-9 with TRBJ2-7, with 7 bases that match TRBD2. Germline CDR1 reads SEHNR; CDR2 reads FQNEAQ (reference sequence). The J segment lost 5 bases and the V segment lost 4 bases, leaving 8 bases of the junction unmatched. CDR3 length: 14 amino acids. The CDR3 is CASSSETSVHEQYF. CDR3 nucleotides: TGTGCCAGCAGCTCGGAAACTAGCGTCCACGAGCAGTACTTC.

The CDR3 sequence is CASRVGTGGNEKLFF. In DNA form, the CDR3 reads TGTGCCAGCAGAGTCGGGACAGGGGGTAATGAAAAACTGTTTTTT. The chain carries TRBV2 and TRBJ1-4, with TRBD1 matching 11 bases. J lost 4 bases, V lost 6 bases, and 4 bases had no gene match. CDR3 size: 15 residues. Germline V gene data show CDR1 as SNHLY and CDR2 as FYNNEI. The full variable domain, in which reference TRBV2 and TRBJ1-4 provide the parts outside the CDR3, is EPEVTQTPSHQVTQMGQEVILRCVPISNHLYFYWYRQILGQKVEFLVSFYNNEISEKSEIFDDQFSVERPDGSNFTLKIRSTKLEDSAMYFCASRVGTGGNEKLFFGSGTQLSVL.

As DNA, the CDR3 is TGCAGTGCTAGCGGGAGGATGGCCCAGTACTTC. Its protein is CSASGRMAQYF. The chain employs TRBV20-1 and TRBJ2-5; TRBD2 matches at 7 bases. The V gene's germline CDR1 is DFQATT and CDR2 SNEGSKA (reference sequence). V shed 3 bases and J 9 bases; nucleotides not matched to a gene: 4. The CDR3 extends over 11 amino acids.

The rearrangement links TRBV19 to TRBJ1-4; 7 bases are a match to TRBD1. This CDR3 has 12 amino acids. V lost 10 bases to trimming and J lost 5 bases; unmatched junction nucleotides: 4. Germline lookup yields CDR1 LNHDA and CDR2 SQIVND (reference sequence). The CDR3 sequence: CAIGDRNEKLFF. CDR3 coding DNA: TGTGCCATAGGGGACAGAAATGAAAAACTGTTTTTT.

On this clone itself: Other DNA sequences in the same sample also yield this CDR3. V gene TRBV4-2 combines with J gene TRBJ2-1, with a tentative D call TRBD2 (6 bases). The ends were cut back, 0 bases at V and 0 bases at J, with 9 bases in the middle. The CDR3 is 16 amino acids. In germline, CDR1 is LGHNA, CDR2 YNFKEQ. CDR3 residues: CASSQETSGSYNEQFF. The CDR3 nucleotides read TGTGCCAGCAGCCAAGAGACTAGTGGCTCCTACAATGAGCAGTTCTTC.

The chain uses TRBV4-1 and TRBJ1-1, with D uncertain. The ends were cut back, 0 bases at V and 5 bases at J, with 10 bases in the middle. Germline loops: CDR1 MGHRA, CDR2 YSYEKL. CDR3 length: 14 residues. The CDR3 sequence: CASSQDLGRTEAFF. CDR3 coding DNA: TGCGCCAGCAGCCAAGATCTGGGGAGAACTGAAGCTTTCTTT.

The V call is TRBV7-8, the J call TRBJ1-1; no definite D call. CDR1 is SGHVS, CDR2 FQNEAQ, per germline. The length of the CDR3 is 16 residues. Trimming removed 0 bases at V and 1 base at J, with 12 bases between. Here the CDR3 reads CASSLARDMGNTEAFF. CDR3 nucleotide sequence: TGTGCCAGCAGCTTAGCCCGGGATATGGGGAACACTGAAGCTTTCTTT. The complete variable domain, with remaining parts taken from reference TRBV7-8 and TRBJ1-1, reads GAGVSQSPRYKVAKRGQDVALRCDPISGHVSLFWYQQALGQGPEFLTYFQNEAQLDKSGLPSDRFFAERPEGSVSTLKIQRTQQEDSAVYLCASSLARDMGNTEAFFGQGTRLTVV.

The genes are TRBV29-1 and TRBJ2-7; 10 bases map to TRBD1. Germline V lookup: CDR1 SQVTM, CDR2 ANQGSEA. After removal of 7 bases from V and 3 bases from J, the junction contained 3 bases not matched to a gene. The CDR3 covers 12 residues. CDR3 bases: TGCAGCGGATGGACAGGGGGCTACGAGCAGTACTTC. This translates into CSGWTGGYEQYF.